A selection of T cell receptor beta chains follows, all from one sample in a study of Graves' ophthalmopathy and Graves' hyperthyroidism. One entry per CDR3 protein results from TCRdb running MiXCR on the multiplex PCR reads. The table records some 410,000 distinct CDR3 sequences, roughly 21% of them present only once. The sample comprised peripheral blood. The receptors were sampled from a woman aged 18-29 years with stable Graves' hyperthyroidism. Both conserved end residues are part of each CDR3. D genes are given only for firm matches. Clone size appears in some rows only: once, few, many, or a class for an expanded clone.

v_call	clone_size	j_call	d_call	cdr3_nt	cdr3_aa
TRBV12-3/TRBV12-4	few	TRBJ1-5	TRBD1	TGTGCCAGCAGTCCTGTAATGGGACAGCTTAGCAATCAGCCCCAGCATTTT	CASSPVMGQLSNQPQHF
TRBV2	NA	TRBJ2-5	TRBD2	TGTGCCAGCAGTGGGATGGGTAGCGGGGAGAGGGCGGGGACCCAGTACTTC	CASSGMGSGERAGTQYF
TRBV5-1	many	TRBJ1-2	NA	TGCGCCAGCAGCGTCTGGGGGTCCTATGGCTACACCTTC	CASSVWGSYGYTF
TRBV13	many	TRBJ1-1	NA	TGTGCCAGCAGGGCTTGGGACACTGAAGCTTTCTTT	CASRAWDTEAFF
TRBV25-1	many	TRBJ2-5	TRBD1	TGTGCCAGCAGTGAATTGGGACAGGGGTTAGGAGGGACCCAGTACTTC	CASSELGQGLGGTQYF
TRBV20-1	many	TRBJ1-1	NA	TGCAGTGCGGTCGACAGTTTCGGGAACACTGAAGCTTTCTTT	CSAVDSFGNTEAFF
TRBV7-8	NA	TRBJ2-7	NA	TGTGCCAGCAGCTCCAGGTGGAACTACGAGCAGTACTTC	CASSSRWNYEQYF
TRBV5-6	many	TRBJ1-2	NA	TGTGCCAGCAGCCTACCCTCTTCCGGTCACCATGGCTACACCTTC	CASSLPSSGHHGYTF
TRBV6-5	NA	TRBJ2-5	NA	TGTGCCAGCAGTTATGTTGGAGGCCAAGAGACCCAGTACTTC	CASSYVGGQETQYF
TRBV2	once	TRBJ1-1	NA	TGTGCCAGCAGTGAGTTCGGGCCAGCGAACACTGAAGCTTTCTTT	CASSEFGPANTEAFF
TRBV12-3/TRBV12-4	many	TRBJ2-4	NA	TGTGCCAGCAGTTTAGCGAACCAGAAAAACATTCAGTACTTC	CASSLANQKNIQYF
TRBV2	many	TRBJ2-7	TRBD2	TGTGCCAGCGGGGGACTAGTCCTGGGCGAGCAGTACTTC	CASGGLVLGEQYF
TRBV6-5	few	TRBJ2-7	TRBD1	TGTGCCAGCAGTTACCGCAGGGGGTACGAGCAGTACTTC	CASSYRRGYEQYF
TRBV20-1	many	TRBJ2-7	NA	TGCAGTGCTAGTGGGAGCTACGAGCAGTACTTC	CSASGSYEQYF
TRBV19	few	TRBJ1-1	TRBD1	TGTGCCACCATGACAGGGGAGGGGACTGAAGCTTTCTTT	CATMTGEGTEAFF
TRBV24-1	many	TRBJ2-3	TRBD1	TGTGCCACCAGTGACACCGGGACAGGGGTAGATACGCAGTATTTT	CATSDTGTGVDTQYF
TRBV2	many	TRBJ2-7	NA	TGTGCCATCAAACGTGGGGGGCTCGAGCAGTACTTC	CAIKRGGLEQYF
TRBV27	NA	TRBJ1-2	NA	TGTGCCAGCACCCCCGCGGGAGCTAACTATGGCTACACCTTC	CASTPAGANYGYTF
TRBV6-4	few	TRBJ2-3	TRBD2	TGTGCCAGCAGCCCGGGACTAGCGGTTAGCACAGATACGCAGTATTTT	CASSPGLAVSTDTQYF
TRBV30	NA	TRBJ2-4	NA	TGTGCCTGGAGCCGAGGCGTTGGGGGGTCAAACATTCAGTACTTC	CAWSRGVGGSNIQYF
TRBV5-5	few	TRBJ2-4	TRBD1	TGTGCCAGCAGCTCACGGACAGGCGGTGGAAACATTAAGTACTTC	CASSSRTGGGNIKYF
TRBV28	few	TRBJ1-1	TRBD1	TGTGCCAGCAGTTTCGACAGGGAATGGCCCCGGGTCGCTGAAGCTTTCTTT	CASSFDREWPRVAEAFF
TRBV29-1	NA	TRBJ1-5	NA	TGCAGCGTTGCTAAAGACAGTCATCAGCCCCAGCATTTT	CSVAKDSHQPQHF
TRBV5-1	many	TRBJ2-2	TRBD2	TGCGCCAGCAGCCGCTCCGGGACTAGCGTAAATCCCGGGGAGCTGTTTTTT	CASSRSGTSVNPGELFF
TRBV6-5	NA	TRBJ2-7	NA	TGTGCCAGCAGTTTTGGGCAGGCCCAGGCCTACGAGCAGTACTTC	CASSFGQAQAYEQYF
TRBV10-3	many	TRBJ2-7	NA	TGTGCCATCAGGACAGGGGGGCGGGAGGGCCAGTACGAGCAGTACTTC	CAIRTGGREGQYEQYF
TRBV7-2	many	TRBJ2-2	TRBD2	TGTGCCAGCAGCCACGGGGCGGGAGGGTCGATGAACACCGGGGAGCTGTTTTTT	CASSHGAGGSMNTGELFF
TRBV29-1	NA	TRBJ2-2	TRBD2	TGCAGCGTTGAAACTAGCGGGAACACCGGGGAGCTGTTTTTT	CSVETSGNTGELFF
TRBV6-2/TRBV6-3	many	TRBJ1-2	NA	TGTGCCAGCAGTTACGGGGAGAACTATGGCTACACCTTC	CASSYGENYGYTF
TRBV6-2/TRBV6-3	many	TRBJ2-2	NA	TGTGCCAGCAGTAGGACAGAAACCGGGGAGCTGTTTTTT	CASSRTETGELFF
TRBV12-3/TRBV12-4	NA	TRBJ1-3	NA	TGTGCCAGCAGTTTGGGGAGGTTCTCTGGAAACACCATATATTTT	CASSLGRFSGNTIYF
TRBV12-3/TRBV12-4	many	TRBJ1-1	NA	TGTGCCAGCAGTTGGGTACGAGGGTGGGTTATGAACACTGAAGCTTTCTTT	CASSWVRGWVMNTEAFF
TRBV7-2	many	TRBJ2-7	NA	TGTGCCAGCAGCAGGCCGACCTACTCCTACGAGCAGTACTTC	CASSRPTYSYEQYF
TRBV5-1	many	TRBJ2-2	NA	TGCGCCAGCAGCGTCGCGGGGACCACGAACACCGGGGAGCTGTTTTTT	CASSVAGTTNTGELFF
TRBV5-1	many	TRBJ1-1	TRBD1	TGCGCCAGCAGCTTGAGGGGGCAGAGTGGAACTGAAGCTTTCTTT	CASSLRGQSGTEAFF
TRBV6-1	NA	TRBJ1-1	TRBD1	TGTGCCAGCAGTATCTTCACAGGGGACACTGAAGCTTTCTTT	CASSIFTGDTEAFF
TRBV7-8	many	TRBJ1-6	NA	TGTGCCAGCAGCTGGGAGGGACTACGCTCGCCCCTCCACTTT	CASSWEGLRSPLHF
TRBV28	NA	TRBJ2-2	NA	TGTGCCAGCAAGGCGGAAGGGCACACCGGGGAGCTGTTTTTT	CASKAEGHTGELFF
TRBV7-3	many	TRBJ2-2	NA	TGTGCCAGCAGCACCTGGGGCGGGGAGCTGTTTTTT	CASSTWGGELFF